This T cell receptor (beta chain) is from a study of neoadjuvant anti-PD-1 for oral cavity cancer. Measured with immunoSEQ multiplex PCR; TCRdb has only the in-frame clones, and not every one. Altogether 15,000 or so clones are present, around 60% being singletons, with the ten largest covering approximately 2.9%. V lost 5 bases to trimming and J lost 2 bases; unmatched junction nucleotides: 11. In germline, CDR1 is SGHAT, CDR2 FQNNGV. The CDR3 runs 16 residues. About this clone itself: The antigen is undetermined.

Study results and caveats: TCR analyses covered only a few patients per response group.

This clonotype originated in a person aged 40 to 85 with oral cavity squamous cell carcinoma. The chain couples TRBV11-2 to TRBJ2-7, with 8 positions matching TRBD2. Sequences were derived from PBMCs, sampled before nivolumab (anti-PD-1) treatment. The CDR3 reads CASSGIAGTRAYEQYF. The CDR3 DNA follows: TGTGCCAGCAGCGGGATAGCGGGAACTCGAGCCTACGAGCAGTACTTC.